This T cell receptor beta chain originates from a study of technical replicates of blood from four donors. Profiling relied on immunoSEQ multiplex PCR, and the TCRdb table lists in-frame clones only, not all of them. The sample contains 70,000 to 85,000 clones, roughly 90% of which appear only once. Trimming removed 7 bases from V and 3 bases from J; junction bases left unmatched: 10. Germline V gene lookup returns CDR1 SNHLY and CDR2 FYNNEI. The CDR3 totals 16 residues. The sequence was obtained from a human donor in good health. The specimen was T cells isolated from PBMCs. This chain links TRBV2 with TRBJ1-2, with TRBD1 matching 11 bases. The CDR3 nucleotides are TGTGCCAGCAACAAGGACAGGGGGCGCCGGTACTATGGCTACACCTTC. This gives the protein CASNKDRGRRYYGYTF.